The present T cell receptor beta chain was sequenced within a study of T cell changes during pregnancy in multiple sclerosis. Using immunoSEQ multiplex PCR, the repertoire was profiled, and TCRdb retains in-frame clones only, with some absent. The table has some 71,000 clones, over 75% seen once. The CDR3 has 15 amino acids. V lost 6 bases and J lost 5; bases outside the gene matches: 5. Germline V gene lookup returns CDR1 MNHNY and CDR2 SVGAGI (reference sequence). The chain combines TRBV6-6 with TRBJ2-2, with TRBD1 matching 11 bases. This TCR derives from a female donor in good health, enrolled as a control in a pregnancy study. Material: CD4+ T cells from peripheral blood mononuclear cells, obtained in the third trimester of pregnancy. The CDR3 loop is CASSYGQGATGELFF. The CDR3 region has the DNA TGTGCCAGCAGCTACGGACAGGGGGCAACCGGGGAGCTGTTTTTT.